This T cell receptor beta chain was sequenced in a study of cytomegalovirus exposure and HLA in healthy donors. Study-wide results and limits: Researchers reported that a few CMV-associated chains were confirmed in vitro as CMV antigen-specific. Cytomegalovirus association was assigned to about 150 TCR beta chains. For cytomegalovirus status, the classifier reportedly gave diagnoses with high specificity and sensitivity. An Asian-associated ancestry cluster reportedly showed fewer N-insertions than the approximately 700-donor mean in a later analysis.

This clone is a singleton in its sample. The antigen is undetermined. Vbeta (60) and Jbeta (13) primers were used in the PCR. Sequencing used immunoSEQ multiplex PCR; TCRdb keeps in-frame clones, though not all of them. This table has under 200,000 clones, over 80% appearing once. V was clipped by 5 bases and J by 6 bases, with 24 bases between them. The V gene's germline CDR1 is MDHEN and CDR2 SYDVKM. The CDR3 is 17 amino acids. The source is a male donor in good health and CMV-seropositive. The rearrangement uses TRBV28 and TRBJ2-3, with D possibly matching TRBD2 (6 bases). Specimen: PBMCs. Here the CDR3 DNA reads TGTGCCAGCAGTCCGAGATTTCGAGACGGGAGAGTGGATACGCAGTATTTT. Residues: CASSPRFRDGRVDTQYF.